The 23 T cell receptor beta chains presented below share a single source sample, sequenced in a study of CD8+CD57+ T cells in acquired aplastic anemia. Genomic DNA, the template, was used for profiling of the TCR beta VDJ and CDR3. TCRdb independently ran MiXCR on the reads; one entry per CDR3 protein. The table has some 200,000 distinct CDR3 sequences, roughly 33% seen once. Material for sequencing was sorted CD4+, CD8+, or CD8+CD57+ T cells (not recorded which) from PBMCs. Source of these receptors: a human donor in good health, serving as a control.

This rearrangement joins TRBV5-1 to TRBJ1-4; D is possibly TRBD1 (5 bases). Germline V gene lookup returns CDR1 SGHRS and CDR2 YFSETQ. The CDR3 extends over 13 amino acids. V was cut by 2 bases and J by 8 bases, with 10 bases left in between. CDR3 amino acids: CASSFDRGEKLFF. CDR3 sequence (DNA): TGCGCCAGCAGCTTTGACAGAGGGGAAAAACTGTTTTTT.

This sequence joins TRBV25-1 and TRBJ2-3; 15 bases align to TRBD2. Germline V lookup: CDR1 MGHDK, CDR2 SYGVNS. The CDR3 has 16 amino acids. J gave up 11 bases and V 6 bases, and 12 bases lay outside the gene matches. CDR3 in amino acids: CASSPEGLAGGNEQYF. The CDR3 nucleotides read TGTGCCAGCAGCCCGGAAGGACTAGCGGGAGGGAATGAGCAGTATTTT.

This rearrangement joins TRBV6-1 to TRBJ1-1; D is unclear. The germline V gene has CDR1 MNHNS and CDR2 SASEGT. V dropped 5 bases and J dropped 3 bases, with 13 bases sitting between them. This CDR3 spans 14 amino acids. In DNA form, the CDR3 reads TGTGCCAGCAGTCAAGAGATAGGCTACACTGAAGCTTTCTTT. This translates into CASSQEIGYTEAFF.

The chain recombines TRBV24-1 with TRBJ2-1; D is possibly TRBD1 (6 bases). V lost 1 base, J lost 7 bases, and 10 bases lay in between. This CDR3 comprises 14 residues. Germline V CDR1 and CDR2: KGHDR, SFDVKD. CDR3 sequence (DNA): TGTGCCACCAGTGATTTTTGGGGGCGGAATGAGCAGTTCTTC. This gives the protein CATSDFWGRNEQFF.

The chain links TRBV11-1 to TRBJ1-1, with D maybe TRBD1 (5 bases). CDR3 length: 15 amino acids. The germline V and J ends were trimmed by 5 bases and 1 base, with 14 bases remaining between them. CDR1 is SGHAT, CDR2 FQDESV, per germline (reference sequence). The CDR3 here is CASSQRRGTNTEAFF. The CDR3 DNA sequence: TGTGCCAGCAGCCAAAGACGGGGCACGAACACTGAAGCTTTCTTT.

This chain uses TRBV4-1 with TRBJ1-6; D is uncertain. V dropped 0 bases and J dropped 8 bases, with 8 bases sitting between them. Germline lookup yields CDR1 MGHRA and CDR2 YSYEKL. The length of the CDR3 is 14 residues. The CDR3 protein is CASSQEPRDSPLHF. In nucleotides, the CDR3 is TGCGCCAGCAGCCAAGAGCCCCGGGATTCACCCCTCCACTTT.

This clonotype showed up many times. The J gene is TRBJ1-2, the V gene TRBV4-1; 7 nucleotides agree with TRBD1. CDR1 MGHRA and CDR2 YSYEKL come from the germline V gene. The CDR3 totals 14 residues. J lost 6 bases, V lost 3 bases, and 7 bases had no gene match. CDR3 protein: CASSQPDRVHGYTF. In nucleotides, the CDR3 is TGCGCCAGCAGCCAGCCCGACAGGGTCCATGGCTACACCTTC.

J is TRBJ1-2 and V is TRBV20-1; 12 nucleotides match TRBD1. CDR3 size: 18 residues. CDR1 is DFQATT and CDR2 is SNEGSKA in the germline V gene (reference sequence). Germline trimming cut 0 bases from V and 4 bases from J; bases unmatched to any gene: 12. The CDR3 sequence is CSARDVYRDRGRGYGYTF. CDR3 DNA sequence: TGCAGTGCTAGAGATGTTTACCGGGACAGGGGGCGCGGCTATGGCTACACCTTC.

The chain joins TRBV15 to TRBJ2-7; possible D gene TRBD1, 9 bases. The CDR3 has 14 residues. V lost 8 bases and J lost 2, with 16 bases in between. Germline V gene lookup returns CDR1 LNHNV and CDR2 YYDKDF (reference sequence). This CDR3 is CATSRGDRAYEQYF. The DNA of the CDR3 is TGTGCCACCTCGCGGGGGGACAGGGCCTACGAGCAGTACTTC.

The rearrangement joins TRBV19 to TRBJ2-7, with 11 bases fitting TRBD1. Per germline, CDR1 LNHDA and CDR2 SQIVND (reference sequence). The CDR3 is 16 amino acids. The V and J ends lost 4 bases and 3 bases, in that order; junction bases with no gene match: 8. This chain's CDR3 is CASSKLPGQGDYEQYF. DNA of the CDR3: TGTGCCAGTAGTAAACTTCCGGGACAGGGGGACTACGAGCAGTACTTC.

The J gene is TRBJ1-2, the V gene TRBV19; D is possibly TRBD1 (5 bases). The V end was cut by 7 bases, the J end by 8 bases, with 8 bases between. Germline-derived CDR1 and CDR2 are LNHDA and SQIVND (reference sequence). This CDR3 is 10 amino acids long. CDR3 amino acids: CASTGTGYTF. CDR3 DNA sequence: TGTGCCAGTACTGGGACCGGCTACACCTTC. Based on the CDR3 plus reference TRBV19 and TRBJ1-2, the full variable domain is DGGITQSPKYLFRKEGQNVTLSCEQNLNHDAMYWYRQDPGQGLRLIYYSQIVNDFQKGDIAEGYSVSREKKESFPLTVTSAQKNPTAFYLCASTGTGYTFGSGTRLTVV.

With regard to this clonotype: A read error may be the cause here, since a much bigger clone is one base away. This rearrangement joins TRBV10-3 to TRBJ1-1; D is uncertain. Germline V CDR1 and CDR2: ENHRY, SYGVKD. Trimming took off 2 bases at V and 3 bases at J, with 10 bases between the two ends. The CDR3 is 14 amino acids. CDR3 protein: CAISEPETDTEAFF. CDR3 coding DNA: TGTGCCATCAGTGAGCCTGAGACGGACACTGAAGCTTTCTTT.

The rearrangement uses TRBV9 and TRBJ2-7; possibly TRBD2 for D (6 bases). The length of the CDR3 is 16 residues. CDR1 and CDR2 (germline): SGDLS, YYNGEE. V lost 4 bases to trimming and J lost 0 bases, with 17 bases between them. CDR3 nucleotides: TGTGCCAGCAGCTTGGGAGGCGGCTCACTCTCCTACGAGCAGTACTTC. It is translated as CASSLGGGSLSYEQYF.

In regard to this clonotype: Mismatch with germline at one junction end may stem from a read error. V and J are TRBV3-1 and TRBJ1-1, with no clear D. The CDR3 length is 14 residues. Germline assignment: CDR1 LGHDT and CDR2 YNNKEL (reference sequence). CDR3 sequence (DNA): TGTGCCGGCAGCCAAGACCGTTCTCACACTGAAGCTTTCTTT. It translates to CAGSQDRSHTEAFF.

This clonotype was counted ten times or more. V and J are TRBV15 and TRBJ2-5; D may be TRBD1 (5 bases). Per the germline V gene, CDR1 is LNHNV and CDR2 is YYDKDF (reference sequence). V was shortened by 3 bases and J by 3 bases, with 14 bases between the two germline ends. The CDR3 is 15 amino acids. Here the CDR3 reads CATSRWAGLEETQYF. CDR3 coding DNA: TGTGCCACCAGCAGGTGGGCAGGGCTAGAAGAGACCCAGTACTTC.

This clonotype was recorded many times. The genes are TRBV11-2 and TRBJ2-1, with D perhaps TRBD1 (5 bases). V lost 1 base, J lost 5 bases, and 18 bases lay in between. The germline CDR1 and CDR2 sequences are SGHAT and FQNNGV. CDR3 size: 17 residues. This chain's CDR3 is CASSLVFRAAGDNEQFF. CDR3 sequence (DNA): TGTGCCAGCAGCTTAGTGTTCAGGGCAGCAGGAGACAATGAGCAGTTCTTC.

This clonotype was seen a few times. The rearrangement uses TRBV18 and TRBJ2-7; TRBD1 aligns across 7 bases. The CDR3 is 13 amino acids. Germline CDR1 reads KGHSH; CDR2 reads LQKENI. CDR3 amino acids: CASSPIRDSEVQV. CDR3 DNA sequence: TGTGCCAGCTCACCAATCAGGGACAGTGAAGTTCAGGTC.

The sample holds many counts of this clonotype. The chain employs TRBV6-5 and TRBJ1-1; D is perhaps TRBD1 (5 bases). Trimming cost V 6 bases and J 1 base, with 12 bases left between them. In germline, CDR1 is MNHEY, CDR2 SVGAGI. This CDR3 contains 14 residues. The CDR3 sequence: CASRRSGGNTEAFF. CDR3 DNA: TGTGCCAGCAGACGCAGTGGGGGGAACACTGAAGCTTTCTTT.

This chain's CDR3 is CASSRRGDRPQHF. The CDR3 DNA follows: TGTGCCAGCAGTCGCCGTGGCGATCGGCCCCAGCATTTT. V is TRBV7-2 and J is TRBJ1-5; the D is unclear. The CDR3 has 13 amino acids. V gave up 6 bases and J gave up 9 bases, with 15 bases separating them. Germline CDR1 is SGHTA and CDR2 is FQGNSA.

The CDR3 DNA follows: TGTGCCAGTAGTAGGGGGTTAAAGCACTATGGCTACACCTTC. As protein: CASSRGLKHYGYTF. The rearrangement links TRBV19 to TRBJ1-2, with D possibly being TRBD1 (5 bases). From germline, CDR1 is LNHDA and CDR2 SQIVND (reference sequence). This CDR3 contains 14 residues. Trimming cost V 4 bases and J 3 bases, with 12 bases left between them. The whole variable domain, remainder taken from reference TRBV19 and TRBJ1-2, is DGGITQSPKYLFRKEGQNVTLSCEQNLNHDAMYWYRQDPGQGLRLIYYSQIVNDFQKGDIAEGYSVSREKKESFPLTVTSAQKNPTAFYLCASSRGLKHYGYTFGSGTRLTVV.

Notes on this clonotype: This may be a read error, as it is one base from a much larger clone. The chain has TRBV5-1 and TRBJ2-7, with D hard to call. In germline, CDR1 is SGHRS, CDR2 YFSETQ. This CDR3 has 15 amino acids. Trimming took off 0 bases at V and 5 bases at J, with 15 bases between the two ends. As DNA, the CDR3 is TGCGCCAGCAGCTTGGCCGCCGTCGGTCCCCACGAGCAGTACTTC. Its protein product is CASSLAAVGPHEQYF.

Regarding this clonotype: Compared with germline, one end of the junction differs, possibly owing to a read error. V is TRBV7-7 and J is TRBJ2-1, with D perhaps TRBD1 (6 bases). The CDR3 has 14 amino acids. The V gene's germline CDR1 is SSHAT and CDR2 FNYEAQ (reference sequence). CDR3 loop: CASSLGGRPDEQFF. DNA for the CDR3: TGTGCTAGCAGCTTAGGGGGTAGACCGGATGAGCAGTTCTTC.

This clonotype occurred many times. The CDR3 reads CASSRYNEQFF. CDR3 in DNA: TGTGCCAGCAGCCGCTACAATGAGCAGTTCTTC. This sequence joins TRBV5-8 and TRBJ2-1; D gene uncertain. V shed 4 bases and J shed 3 bases, with 2 bases lying between them. The germline V gene encodes CDR1 SGHTS and CDR2 YDEGEE. This CDR3 has 11 amino acids.